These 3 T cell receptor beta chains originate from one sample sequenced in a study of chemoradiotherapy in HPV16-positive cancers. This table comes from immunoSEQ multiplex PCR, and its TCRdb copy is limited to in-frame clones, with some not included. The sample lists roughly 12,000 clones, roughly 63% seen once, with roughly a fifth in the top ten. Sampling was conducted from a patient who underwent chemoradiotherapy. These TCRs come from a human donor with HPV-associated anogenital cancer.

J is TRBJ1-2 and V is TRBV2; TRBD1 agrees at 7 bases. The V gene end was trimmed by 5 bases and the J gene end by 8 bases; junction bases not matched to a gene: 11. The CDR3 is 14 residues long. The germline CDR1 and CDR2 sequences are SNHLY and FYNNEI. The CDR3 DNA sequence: TGTGCCAGCAGTTTGAAAGGGGGCGACGACGGCTACACCTTC. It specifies CASSLKGGDDGYTF.

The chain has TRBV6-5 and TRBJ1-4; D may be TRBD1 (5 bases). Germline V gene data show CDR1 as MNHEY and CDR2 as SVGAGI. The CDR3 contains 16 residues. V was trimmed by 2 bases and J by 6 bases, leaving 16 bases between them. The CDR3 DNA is TGTGCCAGCAGTTACGGGATGGGGGATAAGGATGAAAAACTGTTTTTT. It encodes CASSYGMGDKDEKLFF.

Here the CDR3 DNA reads TGTGCCAGCGGATCCAGCGGGGGGCAGACCCAGTACTTC. Translating it yields CASGSSGGQTQYF. The V call is TRBV2, the J call TRBJ2-5, with 9 positions matching TRBD2. The V and J ends lost 8 bases and 6 bases, in that order; junction bases with no gene match: 7. The CDR3 totals 13 residues. The germline V gene encodes CDR1 SNHLY and CDR2 FYNNEI.